This T cell receptor (beta chain) is from a study of T cell repertoires in cytomegalovirus infection. Study outcomes and limitations: HLA-C-restricted CMV-specific TCR beta clonotypes prevailed in the ex vivo response.

TCRdb re-analysed the reads in MiXCR, keeping a single row per CDR3 protein. The sample shows some 920,000 distinct CDR3 sequences, approximately 31% of them seen only once. This clonotype was counted a few times. Its antigen remains unknown. The CDR3 runs 14 residues. Trimming left V 2 bases short and J 2 bases short, with 9 bases between. Germline assignment: CDR1 KGHDR and CDR2 SFDVKD. The chain carries TRBV24-1 and TRBJ2-7, with D hard to call. This TCR was sampled from a human donor in good health (CMV status not recorded). Some clones in this sample may be carry-over from other donors' samples. Sequencing was performed on cultured CD8+ T cells from PBMCs, taken from culture after CMV antigen stimulation. The CDR3 region is CATSDSQKPYEQYF. DNA for the CDR3: TGTGCCACCAGTGATTCCCAGAAACCCTACGAGCAGTACTTC.